A selection of T cell receptor beta chains follows, all from one sample in a study of blood T cell repertoires in COVID-19. Using immunoSEQ multiplex PCR, the repertoire was profiled, and TCRdb retains in-frame clones only, with some absent. Here the sample spans about 270,000 clones, approximately 88% being singletons. Sample: peripheral blood. The receptor source for this set is a man aged 50 or older with acute or convalescent COVID-19. Both conserved end residues are part of each CDR3. D genes are given only for firm matches. A row's size may be missing; if present it is once, few, many or a size class.

TRBJ2-2 | TRBD1 | - | TRBV10-1 | TGCGCCAGCAGCAGGGACAGGGAGAACACCGGGGAGCTGTTTTTT | CASSRDRENTGELFF
TRBJ2-7 | TRBD2 | - | TRBV7-9 | TGTGCCAGCAGCTTAGGGCTAGCGGGGGGAATTTACGAGCAGTACTTC | CASSLGLAGGIYEQYF
TRBJ2-5 | - | few | TRBV27 | TGTGCCAGCAGTCCTACACACCCCAGGACAGACCAAGAGACCCAGTACTTC | CASSPTHPRTDQETQYF
TRBJ2-5 | TRBD2 | - | TRBV5-1 | TGCGCCAGCAGCCCCGGGACTATGGGGCGGGAGACCCAGTACTTC | CASSPGTMGRETQYF
TRBJ1-6 | - | - | TRBV3-1/TRBV3-2 | TGTGCCAGCAGCCAAGGGCAGGGAGGATCACCCCTCCACTTT | CASSQGQGGSPLHF
TRBJ1-2 | - | - | TRBV15 | TGTGCCACCAGCAGAGACGGCTATGGCTACACCTTC | CATSRDGYGYTF
TRBJ1-4 | TRBD1 | few | TRBV4-1 | TGCGCCAGCAGCCAAGAAGGACCTGTGGGACAGGAGTATGAAAAACTGTTTTTT | CASSQEGPVGQEYEKLFF
TRBJ1-2 | TRBD1 | - | TRBV4-2 | TGTGCCAGCAGCCAACTTACGGGACAGGGGGGATATGGCTACACCTTC | CASSQLTGQGGYGYTF
TRBJ1-2 | - | - | TRBV5-4 | TGTGCCAGCAGCTTAGACCGGGACACAATAACCTATGGCTACACCTTC | CASSLDRDTITYGYTF
TRBJ2-2 | TRBD2 | - | TRBV7-7 | TGTGCTAGCAGCGCGGGACTAGCGGCCACCGGGGAGCTGTTTTTT | CASSAGLAATGELFF
TRBJ2-7 | - | - | TRBV18 | TGTGCCAGCTCACCAAGGACTGCCTACGAGCAGTACTTC | CASSPRTAYEQYF
TRBJ2-5 | - | - | TRBV5-1 | TGCGCCAGCAGCTTGGACCCGTTAGGGGACCAGTACTTC | CASSLDPLGDQYF
TRBJ2-3 | TRBD2 | - | TRBV30 | TGTGCCTGGACACTAGCGGGGGGTTTCACAGATACGCAGTATTTT | CAWTLAGGFTDTQYF
TRBJ1-1 | - | - | TRBV7-9 | TGTGCCAGCAGCTTAGTTCCAGGGGTAACTGAAGCTTTCTTT | CASSLVPGVTEAFF
TRBJ2-3 | - | - | TRBV7-2 | TGTGCCAGCAGGCGGGACACAGATACGCAGTATTTT | CASRRDTDTQYF